Following are 32 T cell receptor beta chains from one sample sequenced in a study of blood T cell repertoires in COVID-19. Only in-frame clones appear in the TCRdb table, and some are missing; sequencing was by immunoSEQ multiplex PCR. Seen here are roughly 400,000 clones, roughly 91% observed once, and the top ten hold under 0.7%. The specimen was PBMCs or T cells enriched from blood (not recorded which). The source of these receptors is a man younger than 35 who had recovered from COVID-19.

As for this clone: An end of the junction differs from the germline gene, which may be a read error. V is TRBV3-1 (or the pseudogene TRBV3-2) and J is TRBJ2-7; 8 positions match TRBD1. Germline V CDR1 and CDR2: LGHDT, YNNKEL (reference sequence). The CDR3 has 15 residues. This chain's CDR3 is CASSQFGQGAYEQYF. The CDR3 nucleotides are TGTGCCAGCAGCCAATTTGGCCAGGGGGCCTATGAGCAGTACTTC.

The chain employs TRBV7-9 and TRBJ1-6, with TRBD1 matching over 9 bases. Germline V gene sequence: CDR1 SEHNR, CDR2 FQNEAQ (reference sequence). This CDR3 comprises 16 residues. V was clipped by 4 bases and J by 9 bases; unmatched bases: 10. The CDR3 coding sequence is TGTGCCAGCAGCTCTAGGGGGGGACAGGGCTTTTCACCCCTCCACTTT. Encoded protein: CASSSRGGQGFSPLHF.

This chain connects TRBV6-5 to TRBJ2-1; 10 bases fit TRBD2. CDR1 and CDR2 (germline): MNHEY, SVGAGI. With V trimmed by 5 bases and J by 2 bases, 0 bases remained unmatched. There are 14 residues in the CDR3. The chain's CDR3 is CASSTSGTYNEQFF. As DNA, the CDR3 is TGTGCCAGCAGTACTAGCGGGACCTACAATGAGCAGTTCTTC.

This chain connects TRBV9 to TRBJ2-7; tentative D call: TRBD2 (6 bases). Trimming pared 0 bases from V and 2 bases from J, leaving 12 bases between. CDR1 and CDR2 from the germline V gene are SGDLS and YYNGEE. The CDR3 is 15 amino acids. The CDR3 here is CASSVGGTPTYEQYF. CDR3 coding DNA: TGTGCCAGCAGCGTAGGGGGGACTCCCACCTACGAGCAGTACTTC.

The sample holds a few counts of this clone. The chain combines TRBV29-1 with TRBJ1-1, with D tentatively TRBD1 (6 bases). Trimming took off 5 bases at V and 1 base at J, with 14 bases between the two ends. This CDR3 spans 14 amino acids. The germline gives CDR1 SQVTM, CDR2 ANQGSEA. CDR3 DNA sequence: TGCAGCGTTATCCGGACAGTTCAGAACACTGAAGCTTTCTTT. This gives the protein CSVIRTVQNTEAFF.

This clone was seen just once. J is TRBJ1-2 and V is TRBV6-1; D is unresolved. V was pared by 3 bases and J by 8 bases, with 13 bases between. Germline assignment: CDR1 MNHNS and CDR2 SASEGT. This CDR3 comprises 13 residues. For the CDR3, the DNA is TGTGCCAGCAGTGAGTTGGGAGGGTCCGGCTACACCTTC. Amino acids: CASSELGGSGYTF.

The rearrangement links TRBV20-1 to TRBJ1-2; weak D call: TRBD1 (5 bases). The CDR3 spans 15 residues. Germline CDR1 and CDR2: DFQATT and SNEGSKA (reference sequence). The germline V and J ends were trimmed by 3 bases and 4 bases, with 18 bases remaining between them. Written as DNA, the CDR3 is TGCAGTGCTAGTGACAGTTTGAACCCCACCTATGGCTACACCTTC. Protein: CSASDSLNPTYGYTF.

J is TRBJ2-1 and V is TRBV6-4; tentatively, D is TRBD2 (6 bases). This CDR3 is built from 15 residues. V was pared by 3 bases and J by 5 bases, with 14 bases between. In germline, CDR1 is MRHNA, CDR2 SNTAGT. The CDR3 coding sequence is TGTGCCAGCAGTGATAGACTAGAGGCCCACAATGAGCAGTTCTTC. It is translated as CASSDRLEAHNEQFF.

The chain is built from TRBV7-9 and TRBJ2-2; the D is unclear. CDR3 length equals 14 residues. Trimming took 8 bases from V and 6 from J, leaving 16 bases between them. Germline values: CDR1 SEHNR, CDR2 FQNEAQ (reference sequence). The CDR3 loop is CASLVGRLAGELFF. Written as DNA, the CDR3 is TGTGCCAGCCTGGTCGGCAGGCTCGCCGGGGAGCTGTTTTTT.

The chain uses TRBV3-1 (or the pseudogene TRBV3-2) and TRBJ1-2, with 8 nucleotides matching TRBD1. Germline V gives CDR1 LGHDT, CDR2 YNNKEL (reference sequence). There are 15 residues in the CDR3. J gave up 4 bases and V 4 bases, and 8 bases lay outside the gene matches. This chain's CDR3 is CASSLSAGGFYGYTF. The CDR3, as DNA: TGTGCCAGCAGCCTAAGCGCAGGGGGCTTCTATGGCTACACCTTC.

Written as DNA, the CDR3 is TGTGCCAGCAGCACTAAAGGTGCCAATGAGCAGTTCTTC. It codes for CASSTKGANEQFF. This chain joins TRBV2 and TRBJ2-1; D not resolved. CDR3 size: 13 residues. CDR1 is SNHLY, CDR2 FYNNEI, per germline. V was shortened by 6 bases and J by 6 bases, with 12 bases between the two germline ends.

The chain is built from TRBV29-1 and TRBJ2-2; no reliable D call. The CDR3 is 10 residues long. The V end was cut by 7 bases, the J end by 7 bases, with 7 bases between. Germline loops: CDR1 SQVTM, CDR2 ANQGSEA. In DNA form, the CDR3 reads TGCAGCGCCCTCCGCGGGGAGCTGTTTTTT. It codes for CSALRGELFF.

The V gene is TRBV27, the J gene TRBJ2-2; D may be TRBD1 (5 bases). Germline V CDR1 and CDR2: MNHEY, SMNVEV (reference sequence). Trimming removed 8 bases at V and 4 bases at J, with 20 bases between. CDR3 length equals 16 residues. The CDR3 region has the DNA TGTGCCAGCCTTCGGACAACCCGCCCCAGCACCGGGGAGCTGTTTTTT. Its protein product is CASLRTTRPSTGELFF.

The count of this clone is one. This chain connects TRBV4-1 to TRBJ1-4, with unresolved D. The CDR3 has 16 amino acids. Germline V gives CDR1 MGHRA, CDR2 YSYEKL. The V and J ends lost 4 bases and 4 bases respectively, with 16 bases between them. CDR3 bases: TGCGCCAGCAGCCTGAGAGGTGGAGGAGTTAATGAAAAACTGTTTTTT. It specifies CASSLRGGGVNEKLFF.

Notes on this clone: This same CDR3 is encoded by further DNA sequences in the sample. The genes are TRBV3-1 (or the pseudogene TRBV3-2) and TRBJ1-6; 9 bases align to TRBD1. V was pared by 4 bases and J by 9 bases, with 4 bases of the junction left unmatched. The CDR3 covers 14 residues. Germline loops: CDR1 LGHDT, CDR2 YNNKEL (reference sequence). CDR3 nucleotides: TGTGCCAGCAGCCCGGACAGGGGATCTTCACCCCTCCACTTT. Translation gives CASSPDRGSSPLHF.

Note on this clone: A read error is likely, as this CDR3 ends without the conserved phenylalanine or tryptophan. The DNA is omitted, as the CDR3 cannot be located on it reliably, and the CDR3 follows TCRdb's listing. The chain recombines TRBV5-3 with TRBJ1-6. TRBV5-3 is sorted into the ORF group, with uncertain function. Both ends counted, the CDR3 spans 11 residues. CDR3 sequence reads: CARSPGSSGSL.

The CDR3 coding sequence is TGCGCCAGCAGCTTAAAAGCCACAGGATGGAGTACTGAAGCTTTCTTT. The encoded protein is CASSLKATGWSTEAFF. The chain links TRBV5-1 to TRBJ1-1; possible D gene TRBD1, 5 bases. There are 16 residues in the CDR3. The V gene lost 2 bases and the J gene lost 5 bases, with 19 bases spanning the gap. Germline CDR1 and CDR2: SGHRS and YFSETQ.

This clone was picked up one time. Compared with germline, one end of the junction differs, possibly owing to a read error. The chain employs TRBV2 and TRBJ2-7, with a weak D call TRBD1 (8 bases). CDR1 is SNHLY, CDR2 FYNNEI, per germline. The CDR3 sequence is 16 residues long. This chain's CDR3 is CASREGNRGGTYEQYF. CDR3 sequence (DNA): TGTGCCAGCAGGGAAGGAAACAGGGGGGGCACCTACGAGCAGTACTTC.

This clone was seen only a few times. The chain links TRBV28 to TRBJ2-7, with TRBD1 as a possible D gene (6 bases). CDR3 size: 14 residues. V lost 3 bases and J lost 10, with 19 bases in between. Germline loops: CDR1 MDHEN, CDR2 SYDVKM. The CDR3 here is CASSFGQFLTDQYF. The CDR3 DNA reads as TGTGCCAGCAGTTTTGGACAGTTTCTCACCGACCAGTACTTC.

J is TRBJ2-7 and V is TRBV5-1; no reliable D call. The CDR3 totals 11 residues. Germline CDR1 and CDR2: SGHRS and YFSETQ. V lost 4 bases to trimming and J lost 4 bases, with 6 bases between them. The CDR3 DNA reads TGCGCCAGCAGCAACTATTACGAGCAGTACTTC. Translating it yields CASSNYYEQYF. Complete variable domain (other parts from reference TRBV5-1 and TRBJ2-7): KAGVTQTPRYLIKTRGQQVTLSCSPISGHRSVSWYQQTPGQGLQFLFEYFSETQRNKGNFPGRFSGRQFSNSRSEMNVSTLELGDSALYLCASSNYYEQYFGPGTRLTVT.

J is TRBJ1-6 and V is TRBV18, with D uncertain. Germline CDR1 reads KGHSH; CDR2 reads LQKENI. V was trimmed by 2 bases and J by 5 bases, leaving 7 bases between them. The CDR3 runs 14 residues. Here the CDR3 DNA reads TGTGCCAGCTCACCAGGCCAGAATAATTCACCCCTCCACTTT. Its protein product is CASSPGQNNSPLHF.

This rearrangement joins TRBV7-6 to TRBJ2-2; 7 bases align to TRBD2. V was clipped by 0 bases and J by 2 bases; unmatched bases: 3. Germline CDR1 reads SGHVS; CDR2 reads FNYEAQ. The CDR3 runs 16 residues. In DNA form, the CDR3 reads TGTGCCAGCAGCTTAGCTGGGGGGGGAAACACCGGGGAGCTGTTTTTT. Translating gives CASSLAGGGNTGELFF.

This rearrangement joins TRBV5-1 to TRBJ2-3, with 9 bases fitting TRBD1. The CDR3 loop spans 15 amino acids. The V and J ends lost 4 bases and 1 base, in that order; junction bases with no gene match: 4. Per the germline V gene, CDR1 is SGHRS and CDR2 is YFSETQ. The CDR3 DNA reads TGCGCCAGCAGCGGCGGGACAGGGCGCACAGATACGCAGTATTTT. This gives the protein CASSGGTGRTDTQYF.

V usage is TRBV5-1 and J usage is TRBJ1-1; D remains unclear. V lost 5 bases and J 1 base, leaving 18 bases between the germline ends. From germline, CDR1 is SGHRS and CDR2 YFSETQ. This CDR3 contains 16 residues. Written as DNA, the CDR3 is TGCGCCAGCAGTCCCCCCTTTTCGCCAGGGAACACTGAAGCTTTCTTT. Amino acids: CASSPPFSPGNTEAFF.

The V and J genes are TRBV12-5 and TRBJ1-1; 8 bases line up with TRBD1. Germline CDR1 reads LGHNT; CDR2 reads FRNRAP. This CDR3 region has 16 residues. V dropped 6 bases and J dropped 0; count of bases not matched to a gene: 9. The CDR3 loop reads CASGTFYRGMNTEAFF. The CDR3 DNA reads TGTGCTAGTGGCACCTTCTACAGGGGGATGAACACTGAAGCTTTCTTT. Full variable domain (outside the CDR3, taken from reference TRBV12-5 and TRBJ1-1): DARVTQTPRHKVTEMGQEVTMRCQPILGHNTVFWYRQTMMQGLELLAYFRNRAPLDDSGMPKDRFSAEMPDATLATLKIQPSEPRDSAVYFCASGTFYRGMNTEAFFGQGTRLTVV.

CDR3 residues: CASSSGPERQPQHF. CDR3 nucleotide sequence: TGTGCCAGCAGCTCCGGTCCCGAACGGCAGCCCCAGCATTTT. V usage is TRBV7-9 and J usage is TRBJ1-5; the D is unclear. Germline loops: CDR1 SEHNR, CDR2 FQNEAQ (reference sequence). The CDR3 extends over 14 amino acids. Trimming shortened V by 4 bases and J by 7 bases, and 14 bases separated the two germline ends.

This clone was detected only a few times. The CDR3 region has the DNA TGTGCCAGCAGCAGCACGGCGGGTATTAGGCGCAATCAGCCCCAGCATTTT. Translated, it gives CASSSTAGIRRNQPQHF. This chain connects TRBV21-1 to TRBJ1-5. TRBV21-1 is reported as a pseudogene. The CDR3 length is 17 residues.

The CDR3 is CASRGEVDTEAFF. For the CDR3, the DNA is TGTGCCAGCAGGGGGGAGGTCGACACTGAAGCTTTCTTT. The genes are TRBV6-5 and TRBJ1-1; D may be TRBD1 (5 bases). CDR3 length: 13 residues. The germline V gene has CDR1 MNHEY and CDR2 SVGAGI. V gave up 6 bases and J gave up 3 bases, with 11 bases separating them.

The CDR3, as DNA: TGTGCCAGCAGCGAAAGGGTGAAGACAGGGGCAACCTACGAGCAGTACTTC. It specifies CASSERVKTGATYEQYF. The V call is TRBV11-2, the J call TRBJ2-7; 8 bases map to TRBD1. CDR1 is SGHAT and CDR2 is FQNNGV in the germline V gene. The CDR3 is made up of 17 amino acids. V trimming: 5 bases; J trimming: 2 bases; junction bases outside the gene matches: 14.

This rearrangement joins TRBV3-1 (or the pseudogene TRBV3-2) to TRBJ1-6; D unclear. The length of the CDR3 is 16 residues. From germline, CDR1 is LGHDT and CDR2 YNNKEL (reference sequence). V was trimmed by 0 bases and J by 10 bases, leaving 16 bases between them. CDR3 coding DNA: TGTGCCAGCAGCCAAGATTATTCAACGGTGCTGTCACCCCTCCACTTT. Translation: CASSQDYSTVLSPLHF.

The V gene is TRBV18, the J gene TRBJ2-2; D gene uncertain. The CDR3 is 14 residues long. Germline V gives CDR1 KGHSH, CDR2 LQKENI. V shed 6 bases and J shed 2 bases, with 10 bases lying between them. CDR3 coding DNA: TGTGCCAGCTCCCCGCGCCACAACACCGGGGAGCTGTTTTTT. It encodes CASSPRHNTGELFF.

The chain employs TRBV5-6 and TRBJ1-4, with 10 bases matching TRBD1. The V segment lost 1 base and the J segment 8 bases; nucleotides outside the gene matches: 8. From germline, CDR1 is SGHDT and CDR2 YYEEEE. The CDR3 runs to 16 residues. The CDR3 loop is CASSLKTGQGREKLFF. CDR3 nucleotide sequence: TGTGCCAGCAGCTTGAAAACGGGACAGGGGAGGGAAAAACTGTTTTTT.